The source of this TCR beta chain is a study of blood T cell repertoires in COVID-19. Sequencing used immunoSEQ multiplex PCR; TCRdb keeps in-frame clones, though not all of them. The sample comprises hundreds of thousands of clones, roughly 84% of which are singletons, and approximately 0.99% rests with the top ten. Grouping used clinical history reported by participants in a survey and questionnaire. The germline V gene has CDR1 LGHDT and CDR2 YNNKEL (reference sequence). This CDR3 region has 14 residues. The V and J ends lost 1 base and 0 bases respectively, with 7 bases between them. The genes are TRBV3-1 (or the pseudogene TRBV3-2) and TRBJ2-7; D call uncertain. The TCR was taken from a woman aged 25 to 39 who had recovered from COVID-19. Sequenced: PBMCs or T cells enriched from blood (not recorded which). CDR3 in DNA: TGTGCCAGCAGCCAAGTCTATTACTCCTACGAGCAGTACTTC. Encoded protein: CASSQVYYSYEQYF.